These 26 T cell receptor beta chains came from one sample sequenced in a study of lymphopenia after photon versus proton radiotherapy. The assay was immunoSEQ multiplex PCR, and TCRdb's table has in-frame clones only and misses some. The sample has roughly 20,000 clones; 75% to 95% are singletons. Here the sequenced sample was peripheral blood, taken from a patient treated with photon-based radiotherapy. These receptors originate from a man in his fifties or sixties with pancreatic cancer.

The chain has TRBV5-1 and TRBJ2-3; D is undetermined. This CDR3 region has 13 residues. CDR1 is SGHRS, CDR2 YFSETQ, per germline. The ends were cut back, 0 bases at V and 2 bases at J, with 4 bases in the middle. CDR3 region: CASSLENTDTQYF. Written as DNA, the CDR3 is TGCGCCAGCAGCTTGGAAAACACAGATACGCAGTATTTT.

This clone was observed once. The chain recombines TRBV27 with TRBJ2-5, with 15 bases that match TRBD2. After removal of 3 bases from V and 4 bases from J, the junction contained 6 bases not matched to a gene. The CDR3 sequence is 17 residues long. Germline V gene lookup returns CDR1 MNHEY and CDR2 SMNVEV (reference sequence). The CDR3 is CASSFLGTSGGRETQYF. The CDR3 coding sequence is TGTGCCAGCAGTTTCCTGGGGACTAGCGGGGGGCGAGAGACCCAGTACTTC.

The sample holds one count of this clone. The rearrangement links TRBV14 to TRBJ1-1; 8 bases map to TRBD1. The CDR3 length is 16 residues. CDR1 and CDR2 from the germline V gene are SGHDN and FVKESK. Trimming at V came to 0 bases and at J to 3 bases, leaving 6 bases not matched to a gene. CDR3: CASSQEDTGGDTEAFF. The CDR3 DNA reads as TGTGCCAGCAGCCAAGAGGATACAGGGGGGGACACTGAAGCTTTCTTT.

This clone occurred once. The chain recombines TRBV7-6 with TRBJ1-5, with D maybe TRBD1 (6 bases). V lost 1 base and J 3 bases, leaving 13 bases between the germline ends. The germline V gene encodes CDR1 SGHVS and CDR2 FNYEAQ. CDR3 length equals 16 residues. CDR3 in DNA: TGTGCCAGCAGCTTAGGTTCGAGGGGGTCCAATCAGCCCCAGCATTTT. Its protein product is CASSLGSRGSNQPQHF.

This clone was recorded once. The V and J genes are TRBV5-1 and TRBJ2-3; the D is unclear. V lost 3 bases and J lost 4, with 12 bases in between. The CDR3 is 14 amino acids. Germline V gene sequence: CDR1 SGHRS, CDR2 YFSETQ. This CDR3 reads CASSWSKPPDTQYF. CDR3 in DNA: TGCGCCAGCAGCTGGTCCAAACCCCCAGATACGCAGTATTTT. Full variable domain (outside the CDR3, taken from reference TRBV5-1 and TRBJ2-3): KAGVTQTPRYLIKTRGQQVTLSCSPISGHRSVSWYQQTPGQGLQFLFEYFSETQRNKGNFPGRFSGRQFSNSRSEMNVSTLELGDSALYLCASSWSKPPDTQYFGPGTRLTVL.

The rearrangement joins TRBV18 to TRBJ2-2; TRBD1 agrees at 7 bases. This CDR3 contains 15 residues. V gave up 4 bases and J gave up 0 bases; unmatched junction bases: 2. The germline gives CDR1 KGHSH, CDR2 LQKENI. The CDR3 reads CASSRDSANTGELFF. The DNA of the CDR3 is TGTGCCAGCTCACGGGACAGCGCGAACACCGGGGAGCTGTTTTTT.

CDR3: CASALGDTQYF. DNA of the CDR3: TGTGCTAGTGCGCTTGGGGATACGCAGTATTTT. The rearrangement links TRBV12-5 to TRBJ2-3; D uncertain. Germline-derived CDR1 and CDR2 are LGHNT and FRNRAP. The CDR3 is 11 residues long. V was pared by 7 bases and J by 6 bases, with 8 bases between.

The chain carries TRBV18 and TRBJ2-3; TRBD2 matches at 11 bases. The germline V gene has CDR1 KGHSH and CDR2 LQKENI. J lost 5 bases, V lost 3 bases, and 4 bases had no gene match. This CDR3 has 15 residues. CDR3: CASSPTSGEQDTQYF. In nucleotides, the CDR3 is TGTGCCAGCTCACCGACTAGCGGGGAACAAGATACGCAGTATTTT.

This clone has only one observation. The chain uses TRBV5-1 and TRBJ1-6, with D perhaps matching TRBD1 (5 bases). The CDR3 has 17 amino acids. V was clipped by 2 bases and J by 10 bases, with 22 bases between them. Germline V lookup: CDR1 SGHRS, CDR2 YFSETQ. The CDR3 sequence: CASSFTLRDDVVSPLHF. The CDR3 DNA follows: TGCGCCAGCAGCTTTACCCTGAGGGACGACGTAGTCTCACCCCTCCACTTT. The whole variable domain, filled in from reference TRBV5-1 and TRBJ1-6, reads KAGVTQTPRYLIKTRGQQVTLSCSPISGHRSVSWYQQTPGQGLQFLFEYFSETQRNKGNFPGRFSGRQFSNSRSEMNVSTLELGDSALYLCASSFTLRDDVVSPLHFGNGTRLTVT.

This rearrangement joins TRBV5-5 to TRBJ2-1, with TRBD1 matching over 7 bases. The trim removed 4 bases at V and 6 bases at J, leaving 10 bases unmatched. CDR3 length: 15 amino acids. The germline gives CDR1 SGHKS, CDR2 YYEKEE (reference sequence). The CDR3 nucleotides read TGTGCCAGCAGCCATCAGACAGGGAGTGGCAATGAGCAGTTCTTC. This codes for CASSHQTGSGNEQFF.

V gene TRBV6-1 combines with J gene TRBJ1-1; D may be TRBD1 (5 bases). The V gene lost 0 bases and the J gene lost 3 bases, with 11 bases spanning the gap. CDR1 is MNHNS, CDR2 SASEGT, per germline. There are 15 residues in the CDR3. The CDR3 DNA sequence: TGTGCCAGCAGTGAAGCAGGTAGAGGGGACACTGAAGCTTTCTTT. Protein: CASSEAGRGDTEAFF.

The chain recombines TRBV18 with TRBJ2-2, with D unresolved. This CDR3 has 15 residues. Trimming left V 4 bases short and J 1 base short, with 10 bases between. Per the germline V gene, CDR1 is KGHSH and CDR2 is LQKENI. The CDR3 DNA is TGTGCCAGCTCACATACGACGAGGAACACCGGGGAGCTGTTTTTT. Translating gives CASSHTTRNTGELFF.

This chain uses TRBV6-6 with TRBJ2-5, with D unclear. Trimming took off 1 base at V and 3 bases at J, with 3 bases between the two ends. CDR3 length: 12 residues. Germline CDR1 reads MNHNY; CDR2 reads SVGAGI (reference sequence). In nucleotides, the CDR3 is TGTGCCAGCAGTTACTATGAAGAGACCCAGTACTTC. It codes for CASSYYEETQYF.

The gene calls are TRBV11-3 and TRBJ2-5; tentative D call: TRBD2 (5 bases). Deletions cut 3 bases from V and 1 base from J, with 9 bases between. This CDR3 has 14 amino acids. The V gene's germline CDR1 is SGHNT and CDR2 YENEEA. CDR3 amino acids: CASSFRGPQETQYF. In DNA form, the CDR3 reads TGTGCCAGCAGCTTCCGCGGGCCCCAAGAGACCCAGTACTTC.

CDR3 sequence reads: CASSYTAGGPDTQYF. CDR3 coding DNA: TGTGCCAGCAGTTACACGGCGGGGGGGCCAGATACGCAGTATTTT. The V call is TRBV6-6, the J call TRBJ2-3; 9 bases map to TRBD2. The CDR3 extends over 15 amino acids. After removal of 2 bases from V and 4 bases from J, the junction contained 4 bases not matched to a gene. Germline-derived CDR1 and CDR2 are MNHNY and SVGAGI (reference sequence).

Here the CDR3 reads CASGQGAFGYTF. The CDR3 DNA reads as TGCGCCAGCGGACAGGGGGCGTTTGGCTACACCTTC. The gene calls are TRBV10-2 and TRBJ1-2; 11 bases match TRBD1. V was pared by 8 bases and J by 7 bases, with 3 bases of the junction left unmatched. From germline, CDR1 is WSHSY and CDR2 SAAADI. The CDR3 runs 12 residues.

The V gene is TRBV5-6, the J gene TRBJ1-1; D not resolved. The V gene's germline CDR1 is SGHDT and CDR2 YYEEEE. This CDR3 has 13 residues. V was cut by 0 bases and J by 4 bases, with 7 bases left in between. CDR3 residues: CASSLDGGTEAFF. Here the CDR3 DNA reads TGTGCCAGCAGCTTGGACGGTGGCACTGAAGCTTTCTTT.

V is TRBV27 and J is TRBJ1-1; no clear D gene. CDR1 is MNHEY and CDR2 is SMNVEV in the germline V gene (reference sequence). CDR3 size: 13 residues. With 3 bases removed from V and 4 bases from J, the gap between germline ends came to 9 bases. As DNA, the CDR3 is TGTGCCAGCAGTTTCCATAAGGGCACTGAAGCTTTCTTT. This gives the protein CASSFHKGTEAFF.

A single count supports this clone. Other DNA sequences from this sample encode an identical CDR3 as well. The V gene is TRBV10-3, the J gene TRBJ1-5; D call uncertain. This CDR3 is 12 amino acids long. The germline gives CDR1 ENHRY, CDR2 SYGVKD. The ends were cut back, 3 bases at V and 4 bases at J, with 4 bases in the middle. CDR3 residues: CAISDSNQPQHF. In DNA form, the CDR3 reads TGTGCCATCAGTGACAGTAATCAGCCCCAGCATTTT.

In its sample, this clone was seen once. CDR3 sequence: CASSSRQGTEAFF. In nucleotides, the CDR3 is TGTGCCAGCAGTTCCCGACAGGGCACTGAAGCTTTCTTT. The V gene is TRBV6-1, the J gene TRBJ1-1; 7 nucleotides line up with TRBD1. V gave up 5 bases and J gave up 4 bases; unmatched junction bases: 4. Germline assignment: CDR1 MNHNS and CDR2 SASEGT. This CDR3 is 13 amino acids long.

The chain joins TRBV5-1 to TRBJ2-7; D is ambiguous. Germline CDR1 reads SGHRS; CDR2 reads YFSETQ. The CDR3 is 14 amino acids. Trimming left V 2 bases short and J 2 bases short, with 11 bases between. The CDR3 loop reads CASSLDLTTYEQYF. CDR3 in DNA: TGCGCCAGCAGCTTAGATCTGACCACCTACGAGCAGTACTTC.

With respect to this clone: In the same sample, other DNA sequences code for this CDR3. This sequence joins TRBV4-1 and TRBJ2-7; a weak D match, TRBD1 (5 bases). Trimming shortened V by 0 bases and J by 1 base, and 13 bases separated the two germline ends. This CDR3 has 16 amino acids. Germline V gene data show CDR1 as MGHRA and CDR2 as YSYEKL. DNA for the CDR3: TGCGCCAGCAGCCAAGATCCAGGGAATCCTTCCTACGAGCAGTACTTC. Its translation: CASSQDPGNPSYEQYF.

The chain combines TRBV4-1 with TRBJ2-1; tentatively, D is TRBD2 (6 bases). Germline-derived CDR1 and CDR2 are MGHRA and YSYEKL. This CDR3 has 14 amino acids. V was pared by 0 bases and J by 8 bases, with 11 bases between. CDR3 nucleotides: TGCGCCAGCAGCCAAGATCCGGGCGGGGATGAGCAGTTCTTC. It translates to CASSQDPGGDEQFF.

This chain's CDR3 is CASRSRRSSYEQYF. The CDR3 DNA reads TGTGCCAGCAGATCTCGAAGGAGCTCCTACGAGCAGTACTTC. The rearrangement uses TRBV5-8 and TRBJ2-7; D gene unclear. CDR1 and CDR2 from the germline V gene are SGHTS and YDEGEE. Trimming cost V 5 bases and J 0 bases, with 12 bases left between them. CDR3 length: 14 residues. Full variable domain (rest looked up from reference TRBV5-8 and TRBJ2-7): EAGVTQSPTHLIKTRGQQATLRCSPISGHTSVYWYQQALGLGLQFLLWYDEGEERNRGNFPPRFSGRQFPNYSSELNVNALELEDSALYLCASRSRRSSYEQYFGPGTRLTVT.

CDR3 in amino acids: CASSVRDGTYEQYF. CDR3 sequence (DNA): TGTGCCAGTAGTGTCCGGGACGGGACCTACGAGCAGTACTTC. V and J are TRBV19 and TRBJ2-7, with D perhaps assigned TRBD1 or TRBD2 (5 bases each). Germline loops: CDR1 LNHDA, CDR2 SQIVND (reference sequence). CDR3 length: 14 amino acids. V was shortened by 5 bases and J by 2 bases, with 13 bases between the two germline ends.

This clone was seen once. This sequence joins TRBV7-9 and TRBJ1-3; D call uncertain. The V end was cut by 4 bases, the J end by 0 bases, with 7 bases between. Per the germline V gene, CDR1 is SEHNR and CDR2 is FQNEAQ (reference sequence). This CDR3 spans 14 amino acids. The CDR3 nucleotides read TGTGCCAGCAGCTCGGGGATCTCTGGAAACACCATATATTTT. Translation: CASSSGISGNTIYF.